Shown below are 19 T cell receptor beta chains from a single sample sequenced in a study of T cells after yellow fever vaccination. TCRdb itself ran the 5' RACE reads through MiXCR, one entry per CDR3 protein. Among under 300,000 distinct CDR3 sequences, 10% to 15% were seen once, and the ten largest hold 0.4% to 0.55%. The specimen was CD4+ T cells sorted from PBMCs, collected 45 days after the yellow fever booster vaccination. Receptors originate from a man aged 25-45 years who received the YFV17D yellow fever vaccine.

This chain joins TRBV9 and TRBJ1-1; 10 bases agree with TRBD1. Germline CDR1 reads SGDLS; CDR2 reads YYNGEE. The CDR3 loop spans 14 amino acids. V shed 3 bases, J shed 3 bases, and the junction held 2 bases outside the gene matches. The CDR3 DNA is TGTGCCAGCAGCGCCGGGACAGGGGACACTGAAGCTTTCTTT. This encodes CASSAGTGDTEAFF.

The rearrangement uses TRBV20-1 and TRBJ1-1; no clear D gene. Germline lookup yields CDR1 DFQATT and CDR2 SNEGSKA (reference sequence). V dropped 0 bases and J dropped 7 bases, with 15 bases sitting between them. The CDR3 runs 14 residues. CDR3 sequence reads: CSAREAGKTGEAFF. The CDR3, as DNA: TGCAGTGCTAGAGAGGCGGGGAAGACGGGTGAAGCTTTCTTT.

This clonotype was counted at least ten times. The chain has TRBV10-3 and TRBJ2-1; 9 nucleotides agree with TRBD2. V was clipped by 6 bases and J by 1 base; unmatched bases: 7. The CDR3 runs to 16 residues. Germline lookup yields CDR1 ENHRY and CDR2 SYGVKD. The CDR3 bases are TGTGCCATCAGGGCGGGACTAGCTGGATCCTACAATGAGCAGTTCTTC. It yields the protein CAIRAGLAGSYNEQFF.

In this sample, this clonotype turned up many times. The chain links TRBV6-2 or TRBV6-3 to TRBJ2-7; D not resolved. The CDR3 extends over 12 amino acids. V gave up 5 bases and J gave up 3 bases, with 8 bases separating them. Germline V gives CDR1 MNHEY, CDR2 SVGEGT. The CDR3 loop is CASSPSDYEQYF. CDR3 nucleotide sequence: TGTGCCAGCAGTCCGTCGGACTACGAGCAGTACTTC.

This clonotype was picked up a small number of times. This chain uses TRBV12-3 or TRBV12-4 with TRBJ1-1; TRBD1 agrees at 7 bases. The CDR3 totals 14 residues. With V trimmed by 6 bases and J by 4 bases, 8 bases remained unmatched. Written as DNA, the CDR3 is TGTGCCAGCAGAGCATGGGACAGCCCCACTGAAGCTTTCTTT. Its translation: CASRAWDSPTEAFF.

The CDR3 region is CATSDPGASGSSYNEQFF. DNA of the CDR3: TGTGCCACCAGTGACCCGGGAGCTAGCGGGAGCTCCTACAATGAGCAGTTCTTC. This chain links TRBV24-1 with TRBJ2-1, with TRBD2 identical over 10 bases. The trim removed 4 bases at V and 0 bases at J, leaving 8 bases unmatched. The CDR3 runs to 18 residues. The germline gives CDR1 KGHDR, CDR2 SFDVKD.

V is TRBV10-3 and J is TRBJ2-7, with TRBD2 as a possible D gene (6 bases). V shed 8 bases and J shed 2 bases, with 10 bases lying between them. This CDR3 is 12 amino acids long. From germline, CDR1 is ENHRY and CDR2 SYGVKD. The CDR3 protein is CAIGEVPYEQYF. The CDR3 region has the DNA TGTGCCATCGGGGAGGTCCCCTACGAGCAGTACTTC.

The sample holds a few counts of this clonotype. The J gene is TRBJ2-1, the V gene TRBV4-3, with D possibly matching TRBD2 (5 bases). The germline CDR1 and CDR2 sequences are LGHNA and YSLEER. Trimming left V 2 bases short and J 3 bases short, with 14 bases between. CDR3 length: 16 residues. CDR3 sequence: CASSQIASLGYNEQFF. CDR3 nucleotides: TGCGCCAGCAGCCAAATAGCGTCACTGGGCTACAATGAGCAGTTCTTC.

At least ten counts were recorded for this clonotype. The V and J genes are TRBV29-1 and TRBJ2-7; the D gene is possibly TRBD1 (6 bases). The CDR3 runs to 13 residues. From germline, CDR1 is SQVTM and CDR2 ANQGSEA. V lost 7 bases and J 0 bases, leaving 13 bases between the germline ends. The CDR3 protein is CSGSTGGSYEQYF. DNA of the CDR3: TGCAGCGGATCGACAGGCGGCTCCTACGAGCAGTACTTC.

The chain is built from TRBV29-1 and TRBJ2-2; D is possibly TRBD2 (5 bases). V was pared by 6 bases and J by 5 bases, with 13 bases between. The CDR3 runs 13 residues. The germline V gene has CDR1 SQVTM and CDR2 ANQGSEA. The CDR3 loop reads CSVRRSGTGELFF. In nucleotides, the CDR3 is TGCAGCGTGAGGAGGAGTGGGACCGGGGAGCTGTTTTTT.

This clonotype was found many times. This chain joins TRBV29-1 and TRBJ2-5; D perhaps matches TRBD2 (5 bases). The CDR3 has 13 amino acids. The germline CDR1 and CDR2 sequences are SQVTM and ANQGSEA. The V gene lost 6 bases and the J gene lost 1 base, with 12 bases spanning the gap. The CDR3: CSVPRESQETQYF. Written as DNA, the CDR3 is TGCAGCGTGCCTAGGGAGAGCCAAGAGACCCAGTACTTC.

The genes are TRBV3-1 and TRBJ2-7, with D unclear. The V end was cut by 3 bases, the J end by 6 bases, with 6 bases between. Looked up from germline, CDR1 is LGHDT and CDR2 is YNNKEL (reference sequence). The CDR3 runs 11 residues. CDR3 coding DNA: TGTGCCAGCAGCCATGCTGGCGAGCAGTACTTC. The encoded protein is CASSHAGEQYF.

The chain carries TRBV7-2 and TRBJ2-7; 7 bases line up with TRBD2. The J segment lost 4 bases and the V segment lost 1 base, leaving 10 bases of the junction unmatched. Per germline, CDR1 SGHTA and CDR2 FQGNSA. CDR3 size: 16 residues. CDR3 protein: CASSLGYRLADYEQYF. In nucleotides, the CDR3 is TGTGCCAGCAGCTTAGGGTATAGACTAGCCGATTACGAGCAGTACTTC.

This clonotype was seen a handful of times. The rearrangement links TRBV5-1 to TRBJ2-1, with 8 positions matching TRBD2. With 4 bases clipped from V and 6 bases from J, the junction kept 9 bases outside the gene matches. CDR3 size: 15 residues. Germline V lookup: CDR1 SGHRS, CDR2 YFSETQ. CDR3 in DNA: TGCGCCAGCAGCCGGGGAGCGGGAGTTCCCAATGAGCAGTTCTTC. Translation: CASSRGAGVPNEQFF. Complete variable domain (other parts from reference TRBV5-1 and TRBJ2-1): KAGVTQTPRYLIKTRGQQVTLSCSPISGHRSVSWYQQTPGQGLQFLFEYFSETQRNKGNFPGRFSGRQFSNSRSEMNVSTLELGDSALYLCASSRGAGVPNEQFFGPGTRLTVL.

The chain carries TRBV7-2 and TRBJ2-7; 7 bases line up with TRBD2. Germline V gene data show CDR1 as SGHTA and CDR2 as FQGNSA. V was clipped by 1 base and J by 5 bases; unmatched bases: 5. There are 14 residues in the CDR3. The CDR3 DNA is TGTGCCAGCAGCTTAGTGGGGGGGTATGACGAGCAGTACTTC. Translated, it gives CASSLVGGYDEQYF.

This clonotype occurred many times. The chain couples TRBV20-1 to TRBJ2-1, with TRBD2 matching over 10 bases. This CDR3 has 16 residues. V shed 2 bases, J shed 3 bases, and the junction held 7 bases outside the gene matches. The germline gives CDR1 DFQATT, CDR2 SNEGSKA (reference sequence). CDR3 protein: CSARLAGAKIYNEQFF. The CDR3 DNA reads TGCAGTGCTAGACTAGCGGGAGCTAAAATCTACAATGAGCAGTTCTTC.

The chain is built from TRBV25-1 and TRBJ2-1, with unresolved D. Deletions cut 10 bases from V and 3 bases from J, with 19 bases between. This CDR3 comprises 15 residues. Germline CDR1 reads MGHDK; CDR2 reads SYGVNS. The CDR3 nucleotides read TGTGCCATGGGCCCCGGTCTCCCCGGCTACAATGAGCAGTTCTTC. Translated: CAMGPGLPGYNEQFF.

This clonotype showed up just a few times. This chain links TRBV11-3 with TRBJ2-1, with D perhaps TRBD1 or TRBD2 (5 bases each). Per germline, CDR1 SGHNT and CDR2 YENEEA. The CDR3 consists of 13 residues. Trimming shortened V by 5 bases and J by 12 bases, and 17 bases separated the two germline ends. For the CDR3, the DNA is TGTGCCAGCAGCAACACTAGGGGTCCCGCGCAGTTCTTC. Its protein product is CASSNTRGPAQFF.

This chain joins TRBV7-2 and TRBJ1-1; D possibly corresponds to TRBD1 (6 bases). With 5 bases removed from V and 6 bases from J, the gap between germline ends came to 13 bases. Germline-derived CDR1 and CDR2 are SGHTA and FQGNSA. CDR3 length: 13 residues. The CDR3 loop reads CASSRGDISEAFF. The DNA of the CDR3 is TGTGCCAGCAGCAGGGGGGACATCTCTGAAGCTTTCTTT. The variable domain in full, completed from reference TRBV7-2 and TRBJ1-1, reads GAGVSQSPSNKVTEKGKDVELRCDPISGHTALYWYRQSLGQGLEFLIYFQGNSAPDKSGLPSDRFSAERTGGSVSTLTIQRTQQEDSAVYLCASSRGDISEAFFGQGTRLTVV.